The rows below give T cell receptor beta chains drawn from one sample of a study of naive and memory T cell subsets. Each CDR3 protein gets one entry after TCRdb re-called the UMI-ligation and nested PCR reads with MiXCR. The repertoire includes 120,000 to 150,000 distinct CDR3 sequences, approximately 21% of them detected once, and 0.5% to 0.75% sits in the top ten. The specimen sequenced was naive CD8+ T cells from blood. The receptors originated from a human donor in good health. Each CDR3 is given with its conserved first and last residue. Each record gives: D gene, J gene, V gene, clone size, CDR3 protein, CDR3 DNA. A D gene is named only where the DNA matches it firmly. Expanded clones are given a class, and other clones once, few, many or no size at all.

>.|TRBJ2-1|TRBV20-1|few
CSAADSSYNEQFF
TGCAGTGCTGCAGATAGCTCCTACAATGAGCAGTTCTTC
>.|TRBJ2-7|TRBV5-1|.
CASSPLPIDEQYF
TGCGCCAGCAGCCCCCTACCCATCGACGAGCAGTACTTC
>TRBD1|TRBJ1-2|TRBV7-8|few
CASSWVVKTGDGYTF
TGTGCCAGCAGCTGGGTTGTCAAAACAGGGGATGGCTACACCTTC
>.|TRBJ2-5|TRBV2|.
CASSERQFQETQYF
TGTGCCAGCAGTGAGCGTCAGTTCCAAGAGACCCAGTACTTC
>TRBD2|TRBJ2-3|TRBV7-9|few
CASSDTTGGPTDTQYF
TGTGCCAGCAGCGACACGACGGGAGGCCCCACAGATACGCAGTATTTT
>TRBD2|TRBJ2-7|TRBV6-2/TRBV6-3|.
CASSFGLAGVYEQYF
TGTGCCAGCAGTTTCGGACTAGCGGGAGTTTACGAGCAGTACTTC
>.|TRBJ2-2|TRBV6-5|.
CASGARSNTGELFF
TGTGCCAGTGGAGCCCGATCGAACACCGGGGAGCTGTTTTTT
>.|TRBJ2-3|TRBV30|.
CAWSFWETGDTQYF
TGTGCCTGGAGCTTTTGGGAGACTGGAGATACGCAGTATTTT
>.|TRBJ1-1|TRBV5-1|.
CASSWSRGTEAFF
TGCGCCAGCAGCTGGAGCAGGGGAACTGAAGCTTTCTTT
>.|TRBJ1-2|TRBV12-3/TRBV12-4|.
CASSRILGSLYGYTF
TGTGCCAGCAGTCGTATACTCGGTTCTCTCTATGGCTACACCTTC
>TRBD1|TRBJ2-1|TRBV28|.
CASRRTGDYNEQFF
TGTGCCAGCAGGCGGACAGGGGACTACAATGAGCAGTTCTTC
>TRBD2|TRBJ2-7|TRBV5-1|.
CASSLWGGSGEQYF
TGCGCCAGCAGCTTGTGGGGCGGGAGTGGGGAGCAGTACTTC
>.|TRBJ2-1|TRBV20-1|.
CSAAVVRLARIDEQFF
TGCAGTGCTGCAGTCGTCCGGCTAGCTAGGATCGATGAGCAGTTCTTC
>.|TRBJ1-5|TRBV2|.
CATVTAGGAQHF
TGTGCCACCGTCACAGCTGGGGGGGCCCAGCATTTT
>TRBD1|TRBJ2-1|TRBV2|few
CASSSGTGGVNEQFF
TGTGCCAGCAGTTCCGGGACAGGGGGTGTCAATGAGCAGTTCTTC
>.|TRBJ1-1|TRBV4-1|.
CASSQLTVMNTEAFF
TGCGCCAGCAGCCAGCTGACAGTCATGAACACTGAAGCTTTCTTT
>.|TRBJ2-1|TRBV14|.
CASSQRDYSDEQFF
TGTGCCAGCAGCCAACGCGACTATAGTGATGAGCAGTTCTTC
>TRBD1|TRBJ2-7|TRBV28|.
CASARDSSYEQYF
TGTGCCAGCGCCCGGGACAGCTCCTACGAGCAGTACTTC
>.|TRBJ1-1|TRBV12-3/TRBV12-4|.
CASSFVQPGSDEDTEAFF
TGTGCCAGCAGTTTTGTTCAACCGGGAAGTGATGAGGACACTGAAGCTTTCTTT
>TRBD2|TRBJ2-3|TRBV27|many
CASSLRPPAGALGDTQYF
TGTGCCAGCAGTTTAAGGCCGCCAGCGGGAGCTCTAGGAGATACGCAGTATTTT
>.|TRBJ2-7|TRBV28|many
CASSLEIGSYEQYF
TGTGCCAGCAGTTTGGAGATCGGGTCCTACGAGCAGTACTTC
>.|TRBJ2-7|TRBV9|few
CASSVKSGEQYF
TGTGCCAGCAGCGTCAAGTCTGGGGAGCAGTACTTC
>.|TRBJ2-7|TRBV29-1|.
CSVEQRPYEQYF
TGCAGCGTTGAACAGAGGCCCTACGAGCAGTACTTC
>.|TRBJ1-3|TRBV28|.
CASSFPGNTIYF
TGTGCCAGCAGTTTCCCCGGAAACACCATATATTTT
>.|TRBJ1-4|TRBV6-5|.
CASSFGQNNEKLFF
TGTGCCAGCAGTTTTGGGCAGAATAATGAAAAACTGTTTTTT
>.|TRBJ1-5|TRBV20-1|.
CSAQRTDSNQPQHF
TGCAGTGCTCAAAGGACAGATAGCAATCAGCCCCAGCATTTT
>.|TRBJ2-2|TRBV12-3/TRBV12-4|few
CASSSSRTGELFF
TGTGCCAGCAGTTCCTCCCGCACCGGGGAGCTGTTTTTT
>TRBD2|TRBJ2-3|TRBV14|.
CASSPYPSGNTDTQYF
TGTGCCAGCAGCCCCTACCCTAGCGGGAATACAGATACGCAGTATTTT
>.|TRBJ2-2|TRBV3-1|.
CASSQVGADGELFF
TGTGCCAGCAGCCAAGTAGGGGCAGACGGGGAGCTGTTTTTT
>.|TRBJ2-7|TRBV15|few
CATSRDPWETRYEQYF
TGTGCCACCAGCAGAGATCCTTGGGAGACGAGGTACGAGCAGTACTTC
>TRBD2|TRBJ2-5|TRBV7-2|.
CASSGTSLETQYF
TGTGCCAGCAGCGGGACTAGTTTGGAGACCCAGTACTTC
>.|TRBJ2-1|TRBV4-1|many
CASSQGGNEQFF
TGCGCCAGCAGCCAAGGGGGCAATGAGCAGTTCTTC
>.|TRBJ2-7|TRBV19|few
CASSISQYEQYF
TGTGCCAGTAGTATAAGCCAGTACGAGCAGTACTTC
>.|TRBJ2-3|TRBV12-3/TRBV12-4|.
CASSLIRGASGTDTQYF
TGTGCCAGCAGTTTAATTCGAGGGGCTAGCGGCACAGATACGCAGTATTTT
>TRBD1|TRBJ1-5|TRBV7-9|few
CASSLGQPHQPQHF
TGTGCCAGCAGCTTGGGACAGCCCCATCAGCCCCAGCATTTT
>.|TRBJ2-3|TRBV27|few
CASSWGPDTQYF
TGTGCCAGCAGCTGGGGACCAGATACGCAGTATTTT
>.|TRBJ2-7|TRBV5-5|.
CASSSQGRLEQYF
TGTGCCAGCAGCTCCCAGGGAAGGCTTGAGCAGTACTTC
>.|TRBJ2-5|TRBV4-1|.
CASSQGPGGLTQETQYF
TGCGCCAGCAGCCAAGGTCCCGGCGGACTAACCCAAGAGACCCAGTACTTC
>TRBD2|TRBJ2-1|TRBV10-3|many
CAISRAGDTYNEQFF
TGTGCCATCAGCCGAGCGGGAGACACCTACAATGAGCAGTTCTTC
>TRBD1|TRBJ2-7|TRBV27|.
CASSSPGTGVDEQYF
TGTGCCAGCAGTTCCCCCGGGACAGGGGTCGACGAGCAGTACTTC
>TRBD2|TRBJ2-3|TRBV6-5|.
CASRSGTSRHTDTQYF
TGTGCCAGCAGGAGCGGGACTAGTAGGCACACAGATACGCAGTATTTT
>.|TRBJ2-1|TRBV7-3|.
CASSDASPDGYNEQFF
TGTGCCAGCAGCGACGCCTCCCCCGACGGCTACAATGAGCAGTTCTTC
>.|TRBJ2-7|TRBV4-1|.
CASSGGVSYEQYF
TGCGCCAGCAGCGGCGGGGTATCCTACGAGCAGTACTTC
>.|TRBJ2-5|TRBV7-2|few
CASSLRHTYQETQYF
TGTGCCAGCAGCTTGAGGCACACGTACCAAGAGACCCAGTACTTC
>.|TRBJ2-1|TRBV7-8|.
CASSIGTPTYNEQFF
TGTGCCAGCAGCATCGGGACTCCCACCTACAATGAGCAGTTCTTC
>.|TRBJ2-5|TRBV6-5|few
CASSGPHKETQYF
TGTGCCAGCAGCGGGCCCCATAAGGAGACCCAGTACTTC
>.|TRBJ1-5|TRBV28|few
CASSLWEDGLSQPQHF
TGTGCCAGCAGTTTATGGGAAGATGGGTTAAGCCAGCCCCAGCATTTT
>.|TRBJ2-2|TRBV7-9|few
CASYEGNYTGELFF
TGTGCCAGCTATGAGGGGAACTACACCGGGGAGCTGTTTTTT
>TRBD2|TRBJ2-1|TRBV29-1|.
CSVETSGDPSNEQFF
TGCAGCGTGGAAACTAGCGGGGACCCTTCCAATGAGCAGTTCTTC
>.|TRBJ2-1|TRBV27|.
CASSLIPYNEQFF
TGTGCCAGCAGTTTAATTCCTTACAATGAGCAGTTCTTC
>TRBD1|TRBJ2-7|TRBV27|.
CASWTGDEQYF
TGTGCCAGCTGGACAGGGGACGAGCAGTACTTC
>.|TRBJ2-1|TRBV6-5|few
CASSYSIRGSGYEQFF
TGTGCCAGCAGTTACTCGATCAGGGGTTCGGGGTATGAGCAGTTCTTC
>TRBD1|TRBJ1-5|TRBV6-5|.
CASSSGRDRPYQPQHF
TGTGCCAGCAGTTCCGGCCGGGACAGGCCGTATCAGCCCCAGCATTTT
>.|TRBJ2-3|TRBV12-3/TRBV12-4|.
CASSFLGIRTDTQYF
TGTGCCAGCAGTTTTCTAGGCATTCGCACAGATACGCAGTATTTT
>TRBD1|TRBJ2-5|TRBV14|.
CASSTRTGGEETQYF
TGTGCCAGCAGCACTCGGACAGGGGGTGAAGAGACCCAGTACTTC
>.|TRBJ1-6|TRBV6-5|few
CATRTAHGNSPLHF
TGTGCCACCAGGACGGCACATGGTAATTCACCCCTCCACTTT
>.|TRBJ2-1|TRBV6-2/TRBV6-3|few
CASSYGWGWEQFF
TGTGCCAGCAGTTACGGATGGGGATGGGAGCAGTTCTTC
>TRBD1|TRBJ2-7|TRBV7-9|.
CASSLGQGEFYEQYF
TGTGCCAGCAGCTTAGGACAGGGAGAATTCTACGAGCAGTACTTC
>.|TRBJ2-7|TRBV11-2|.
CASSINPGRQYF
TGTGCCAGCAGCATAAACCCAGGCAGGCAGTACTTC